The 6 T cell receptor beta chains listed next were all sequenced from one sample in a study of blood T cell repertoires in COVID-19. Using immunoSEQ multiplex PCR, the repertoire was profiled, and TCRdb retains in-frame clones only, with some absent. This table has some 65,000 clones, around four fifths appearing once. Sequenced material: peripheral blood. These receptors were obtained from a woman in her seventies with acute or convalescent COVID-19.

This clone was recorded a few times. The V and J genes are TRBV7-9 and TRBJ1-1; 8 nucleotides match TRBD1. After removal of 5 bases from V and 0 bases from J, the junction contained 5 bases not matched to a gene. The germline gives CDR1 SEHNR, CDR2 FQNEAQ (reference sequence). The CDR3 spans 15 residues. This CDR3 reads CASSPDREVNTEAFF. Written as DNA, the CDR3 is TGTGCCAGCAGCCCGGACAGGGAGGTGAACACTGAAGCTTTCTTT.

The chain uses TRBV5-1 and TRBJ1-2; 9 bases map to TRBD1. Germline CDR1 is SGHRS and CDR2 is YFSETQ. There are 16 residues in the CDR3. Losses at the gene ends were 4 bases for V and 4 bases for J; bases not matched to a gene: 11. The CDR3 nucleotides are TGCGCCAGCAGCGTAGGTGAGACAGGGGGACTCTATGGCTACACCTTC. Translated: CASSVGETGGLYGYTF.

V and J are TRBV11-1 and TRBJ2-2, with D maybe TRBD2 (6 bases). The CDR3 is 15 amino acids. Trimming took 2 bases from V and 1 from J, leaving 8 bases between them. CDR1 SGHAT and CDR2 FQDESV come from the germline V gene (reference sequence). CDR3 in DNA: TGTGCCAGCAGCTTACACGGGGGGAACACCGGGGAGCTGTTTTTT. Translated: CASSLHGGNTGELFF.

The chain employs TRBV10-3 and TRBJ2-5; 8 nucleotides agree with TRBD2. From germline, CDR1 is ENHRY and CDR2 SYGVKD. CDR3 size: 16 residues. V shed 2 bases and J 2 bases; nucleotides not matched to a gene: 7. DNA of the CDR3: TGTGCCATCAGTGAGGGGGAGACTAGCGTACAAGAGACCCAGTACTTC. Protein product: CAISEGETSVQETQYF.

The rearrangement uses TRBV7-9 and TRBJ2-3; 12 nucleotides match TRBD2. In germline, CDR1 is SEHNR, CDR2 FQNEAQ (reference sequence). The CDR3 runs to 16 residues. The J segment lost 1 base and the V segment lost 5 bases, leaving 4 bases of the junction unmatched. The CDR3 sequence: CASSPRTSGGTDTQYF. CDR3 in DNA: TGTGCCAGCAGCCCCCGGACTAGCGGGGGCACAGATACGCAGTATTTT.

CDR3 coding DNA: TGTGCCAGCAGCTTGAGTCGGCGGGGGGGAGTAAATGAGCAGTTCTTC. This codes for CASSLSRRGGVNEQFF. V gene TRBV5-4 combines with J gene TRBJ2-1; 9 nucleotides match TRBD2. The germline CDR1 and CDR2 sequences are SGHNT and YYREEE (reference sequence). The length of the CDR3 is 16 residues. The V segment lost 1 base and the J segment 7 bases; nucleotides outside the gene matches: 9.